Presented here are 9 T cell receptor beta chains from one specimen sequenced in a study of Tregs in tolerant kidney transplant recipients. Profiled with immunoSEQ multiplex PCR; TCRdb holds only in-frame clones, not every one. The sample holds about 110,000 clones; roughly 90% are singletons and the top ten take around 0.35%. This specimen was CD4+ T cells from blood, taken before the transplant. These receptors were obtained from a human donor who received a combined kidney and bone marrow transplant.

This clone was seen only once. The chain uses TRBV12-5 and TRBJ2-1; possibly TRBD2 for D (6 bases). V was shortened by 1 base and J by 5 bases, with 15 bases between the two germline ends. The CDR3 has 16 residues. Germline V gives CDR1 LGHNT, CDR2 FRNRAP. For the CDR3, the DNA is TGTGCTAGTGGTTTGGAGCTGGGGGGTGGGAACAATGAGCAGTTCTTC. Translation gives CASGLELGGGNNEQFF.

V is TRBV28 and J is TRBJ2-7; TRBD1 matches at 9 bases. This CDR3 comprises 14 residues. The germline V gene encodes CDR1 MDHEN and CDR2 SYDVKM. Losses at the gene ends were 5 bases for V and 4 bases for J; bases not matched to a gene: 6. CDR3 nucleotides: TGTGCCAGCAGTCAACCGGGACAGGGTTACGAGCAGTACTTC. The encoded protein is CASSQPGQGYEQYF.

This clone was recorded a few times. The chain combines TRBV10-3 with TRBJ2-5; 7 bases map to TRBD1. V trimming: 8 bases; J trimming: 3 bases; junction bases outside the gene matches: 3. This CDR3 has 12 amino acids. Germline CDR1 is ENHRY and CDR2 is SYGVKD. DNA of the CDR3: TGTGCCATCCAAGGGACAGAAGAGACCCAGTACTTC. This translates into CAIQGTEETQYF.

The chain carries TRBV19 and TRBJ1-3; TRBD1 might be the D (6 bases). In germline, CDR1 is LNHDA, CDR2 SQIVND (reference sequence). Trimming pared 9 bases from V and 2 bases from J, leaving 20 bases between. This CDR3 has 16 residues. CDR3: CASIAQGGKAGNTIYF. CDR3 sequence (DNA): TGTGCCAGCATCGCACAGGGAGGGAAGGCTGGAAACACCATATATTTT.

The gene calls are TRBV6-6 and TRBJ1-5; 8 bases match TRBD1. Germline V gives CDR1 MNHNY, CDR2 SVGAGI (reference sequence). This CDR3 contains 14 residues. V shed 4 bases and J 6 bases; nucleotides not matched to a gene: 5. As DNA, the CDR3 is TGTGCCAGCAGTTGGACAGGGCAGGGTCAGCCCCAGCATTTT. This codes for CASSWTGQGQPQHF.

The CDR3 region has the DNA TGTGCCAGCAGCTATACAGGGTACGAGCAGTACTTC. It codes for CASSYTGYEQYF. V is TRBV5-4 and J is TRBJ2-7; a possible D gene is TRBD1 (6 bases). V lost 3 bases to trimming and J lost 4 bases, with 8 bases between them. This CDR3 contains 12 residues. Looked up from germline, CDR1 is SGHNT and CDR2 is YYREEE (reference sequence).

This chain joins TRBV7-2 and TRBJ1-5; no reliable D call. V was trimmed by 1 base and J by 3 bases, leaving 7 bases between them. CDR1 and CDR2 from the germline V gene are SGHTA and FQGNSA. The CDR3 extends over 14 amino acids. CDR3 protein: CASSLGSNNQPQHF. The CDR3 coding sequence is TGTGCCAGCAGCTTAGGGAGTAACAATCAGCCCCAGCATTTT. The full variable domain, completed using reference TRBV7-2 and TRBJ1-5, is GAGVSQSPSNKVTEKGKDVELRCDPISGHTALYWYRQSLGQGLEFLIYFQGNSAPDKSGLPSDRFSAERTGGSVSTLTIQRTQQEDSAVYLCASSLGSNNQPQHFGDGTRLSIL.

V and J are TRBV19 and TRBJ2-2; D ambiguous. The V end was cut by 5 bases, the J end by 5 bases, with 9 bases between. Germline assignment: CDR1 LNHDA and CDR2 SQIVND (reference sequence). The CDR3 spans 13 residues. CDR3 residues: CASSPAGTGELFF. The CDR3 DNA is TGTGCCAGTAGTCCCGCAGGAACCGGGGAGCTGTTTTTT.

This clone has a single count. This chain uses TRBV5-8 with TRBJ2-4, with a weak D call TRBD1 (6 bases). V gave up 4 bases and J gave up 3 bases, with 14 bases separating them. The CDR3 consists of 15 residues. Per germline, CDR1 SGHTS and CDR2 YDEGEE. The CDR3 spells CASSRQGNGKNIQYF. DNA of the CDR3: TGTGCCAGCAGCCGCCAGGGGAATGGCAAAAACATTCAGTACTTC. Full variable domain (rest looked up from reference TRBV5-8 and TRBJ2-4): EAGVTQSPTHLIKTRGQQATLRCSPISGHTSVYWYQQALGLGLQFLLWYDEGEERNRGNFPPRFSGRQFPNYSSELNVNALELEDSALYLCASSRQGNGKNIQYFGAGTRLSVL.